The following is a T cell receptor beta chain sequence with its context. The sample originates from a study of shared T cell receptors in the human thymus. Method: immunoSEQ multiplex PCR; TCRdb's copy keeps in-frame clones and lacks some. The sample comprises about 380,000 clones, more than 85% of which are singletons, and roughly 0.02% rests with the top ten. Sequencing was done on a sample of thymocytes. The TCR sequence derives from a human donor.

The CDR3 nucleotides are TGTGCCTGTACCAGGTCAGGGGGCCTTCAGGACTGGGAGACCCAGTACTTC. Translated: CACTRSGGLQDWETQYF. This chain connects TRBV19 to TRBJ2-5, with TRBD1 matching 8 bases. Germline CDR1 is LNHDA and CDR2 is SQIVND (reference sequence). Germline trimming cut 11 bases from V and 5 bases from J; bases unmatched to any gene: 22. This CDR3 has 17 residues.